Following are 17 T cell receptor beta chains from one sample sequenced in a study of blood T cell repertoires in COVID-19. Using immunoSEQ multiplex PCR, the repertoire was profiled, and TCRdb retains in-frame clones only, with some absent. Of 200,000 to 300,000 clones in the sample, roughly 83% are singletons; the top ten hold roughly 2%. The sequenced sample was PBMCs or T cells enriched from blood (not recorded which). These receptors were obtained from a woman between 50 and 59 years old who had recovered from COVID-19.

This rearrangement joins TRBV30 to TRBJ1-1; perhaps TRBD1 as D (6 bases). The germline CDR1 and CDR2 sequences are GTSNPN and SVGIG (reference sequence). V was clipped by 5 bases and J by 0 bases, with 13 bases between them. This CDR3 has 14 amino acids. As DNA, the CDR3 is TGTGCCTGGGACAGGACTCCGATGAACACTGAAGCTTTCTTT. The encoded protein is CAWDRTPMNTEAFF. Variable domain in full (rest from reference TRBV30 and TRBJ1-1): SQTIHQWPATLVQPVGSPLSLECTVEGTSNPNLYWYRQAAGRGLQLLFYSVGIGQISSEVPQNLSASRPQDRQFILSSKKLLLSDSGFYLCAWDRTPMNTEAFFGQGTRLTVV.

The chain recombines TRBV28 with TRBJ1-2; perhaps TRBD1 as D (5 bases). This CDR3 spans 16 amino acids. V was cut by 2 bases and J by 5 bases, with 18 bases left in between. Germline values: CDR1 MDHEN, CDR2 SYDVKM. For the CDR3, the DNA is TGTGCCAGCAGTTTAGGAGGGTTAGGCGGGGGGTATGGCTACACCTTC. Translated: CASSLGGLGGGYGYTF.

The gene calls are TRBV2 and TRBJ1-1, with a weak D call TRBD1 (6 bases). Germline assignment: CDR1 SNHLY and CDR2 FYNNEI. V was trimmed by 6 bases and J by 2 bases, leaving 10 bases between them. This CDR3 region has 13 residues. The CDR3 sequence is CASRADRNTEAFF. In DNA, the CDR3 is TGTGCCAGCAGAGCGGACAGAAACACTGAAGCTTTCTTT.

The chain has TRBV5-4 and TRBJ1-1; D is possibly TRBD1 (5 bases). The CDR3 runs to 19 residues. The V end lost 4 bases, the J end lost 0 bases, and 25 bases lay between the germline ends. Germline V CDR1 and CDR2: SGHNT, YYREEE (reference sequence). The DNA for the CDR3 is TGTGCCAGCAGCCAACCCCGCAGGGAGGGTGGCATCATGAACACTGAAGCTTTCTTT. It specifies CASSQPRREGGIMNTEAFF.

The rearrangement joins TRBV9 to TRBJ2-1; possible D gene TRBD1, 5 bases. Germline V gene sequence: CDR1 SGDLS, CDR2 YYNGEE. There are 15 residues in the CDR3. Trimming took off 7 bases at V and 0 bases at J, with 14 bases between the two ends. The CDR3 here is CASGHRSSSYNEQFF. In DNA, the CDR3 is TGTGCCAGCGGCCACAGGTCGAGCTCCTACAATGAGCAGTTCTTC.

For this clone: This may arise from a read error, as a much more abundant clone is one base away. The sample carries other DNA sequences with the same CDR3. The rearrangement links TRBV4-3 to TRBJ1-1, with D uncertain. The germline V gene has CDR1 LGHNA and CDR2 YSLEER. The CDR3 has 13 residues. V was trimmed by 0 bases and J by 1 base, leaving 3 bases between them. CDR3 region: CASSQDRNTEAFF. The CDR3 region has the DNA TGCGCCAGCAGCCAAGATAGGAACACTGAAGCTTTCTTT.

CDR3 loop: CASSPLRSYNSPLHF. The CDR3, as DNA: TGTGCCAGCAGCCCCTTGAGGTCCTATAATTCACCCCTCCACTTT. The rearrangement uses TRBV3-1 (or the pseudogene TRBV3-2) and TRBJ1-6; D is unclear. The CDR3 has 15 amino acids. Germline lookup yields CDR1 LGHDT and CDR2 YNNKEL (reference sequence). Trimming stripped 4 bases from V and 1 base from J, with 8 bases between.

This clone appeared once. The rearrangement joins TRBV6-2 or TRBV6-3 to TRBJ2-1; 7 nucleotides align to TRBD2. The germline V gene has CDR1 MNHEY and CDR2 SVGEGT. The length of the CDR3 is 16 residues. V lost 5 bases to trimming and J lost 0 bases; unmatched junction nucleotides: 7. CDR3 sequence: CASSGGAGFSYNEQFF. DNA of the CDR3: TGTGCCAGCAGTGGGGGAGCGGGGTTCTCCTACAATGAGCAGTTCTTC.

The CDR3 sequence is CASNRIGGSGETQYF. The CDR3 coding sequence is TGTGCCAGTAACAGGATCGGGGGGTCCGGGGAGACCCAGTACTTC. This chain links TRBV19 with TRBJ2-5; 7 bases fit TRBD2. CDR3 length: 15 amino acids. Germline lookup yields CDR1 LNHDA and CDR2 SQIVND (reference sequence). V shed 7 bases, J shed 5 bases, and the junction held 13 bases outside the gene matches.

This clone appeared a single time. CDR3 bases: TGTGCCAGCAGCCCCACCGGGACCTATAATTCACCCCTCCACTTT. This translates into CASSPTGTYNSPLHF. This chain joins TRBV7-8 and TRBJ1-6; no clear D gene. Germline V gene lookup returns CDR1 SGHVS and CDR2 FQNEAQ. CDR3 length: 15 amino acids. Trimming pared 5 bases from V and 2 bases from J, leaving 10 bases between.

The chain recombines TRBV18 with TRBJ2-3; 11 bases are a match to TRBD2. J was trimmed by 2 bases and V by 5 bases; bases with no gene match: 6. This CDR3 region has 16 residues. Germline-derived CDR1 and CDR2 are KGHSH and LQKENI. The CDR3 coding sequence is TGTGCCAGCTCATCCAATAGCGGGGGGGCCACAGATACGCAGTATTTT. The encoded protein is CASSSNSGGATDTQYF.

This clone was seen a handful of times. This sequence joins TRBV9 and TRBJ2-1, with D possibly being TRBD2 (7 bases). Trimming shortened V by 0 bases and J by 4 bases, and 11 bases separated the two germline ends. Germline V lookup: CDR1 SGDLS, CDR2 YYNGEE. This CDR3 region has 15 residues. The CDR3 region is CASSVGRGQYNEQFF. The CDR3, as DNA: TGTGCCAGCAGCGTAGGGCGGGGGCAGTACAATGAGCAGTTCTTC.

The V gene is TRBV19, the J gene TRBJ2-3; D possibly corresponds to TRBD1 (5 bases). Germline CDR1 is LNHDA and CDR2 is SQIVND (reference sequence). The CDR3 covers 13 residues. Trimming removed 8 bases at V and 4 bases at J, with 13 bases between. The chain's CDR3 is CASCQGFADTQYF. The CDR3 DNA sequence: TGTGCCAGTTGTCAGGGATTCGCAGATACGCAGTATTTT.

This rearrangement joins TRBV7-9 to TRBJ2-1, with D perhaps TRBD2 (5 bases). V was cut by 0 bases and J by 10 bases, with 10 bases left in between. Germline V gene lookup returns CDR1 SEHNR and CDR2 FQNEAQ (reference sequence). The CDR3 totals 13 residues. CDR3 sequence (DNA): TGTGCCAGCAGCTTAGCAGCATCTAGCGAGCAGTTCTTC. Translation: CASSLAASSEQFF.

The rearrangement links TRBV9 to TRBJ2-3; the D is unclear. This CDR3 comprises 13 residues. V gave up 3 bases and J gave up 6 bases, with 11 bases separating them. Germline CDR1 is SGDLS and CDR2 is YYNGEE. CDR3 sequence reads: CASSGPIADTQYF. For the CDR3, the DNA is TGTGCCAGCAGCGGCCCAATTGCGGATACGCAGTATTTT.

This rearrangement joins TRBV18 to TRBJ2-1; 7 bases match TRBD1. After removal of 3 bases from V and 0 bases from J, the junction contained 2 bases not matched to a gene. CDR1 and CDR2 (germline): KGHSH, LQKENI. The CDR3 covers 15 residues. The CDR3 sequence: CASSPDRVSYNEQFF. The CDR3 coding sequence is TGTGCCAGCTCACCCGACAGGGTCTCCTACAATGAGCAGTTCTTC.

This rearrangement joins TRBV19 to TRBJ2-2, with D perhaps TRBD1 (5 bases). V gave up 3 bases and J gave up 4 bases, with 9 bases separating them. From germline, CDR1 is LNHDA and CDR2 SQIVND (reference sequence). This CDR3 has 14 amino acids. CDR3 nucleotide sequence: TGTGCCAGTAGTATGTTACAGGCCACCGGGGAGCTGTTTTTT. It encodes CASSMLQATGELFF.